The 9 T cell receptor beta chains listed next were all sequenced from one sample in a study of blood T cells in healthy people across ages. Alongside a J-beta primer mix, a sample-barcoded 5' primer served in a second PCR lasting roughly 6 to 12 cycles. One entry per CDR3 protein, called by TCRdb with MiXCR from the 5' RACE reads. The sample yields about a million distinct CDR3 sequences, roughly 51% seen once. Material for sequencing was blood. These receptors were collected from a woman aged 55-69 years in good health.

This clonotype was counted a few times. This chain joins TRBV20-1 and TRBJ1-5; tentative D call: TRBD1 (6 bases). Germline CDR1 is DFQATT and CDR2 is SNEGSKA (reference sequence). The V gene lost 3 bases and the J gene lost 5 bases, with 20 bases spanning the gap. This CDR3 region has 16 residues. The CDR3 nucleotides are TGCAGTGCTAGGGCCGAACAGGGCCGAGTGGATCAGCCCCAGCATTTT. Translating it yields CSARAEQGRVDQPQHF.

V usage is TRBV5-6 and J usage is TRBJ2-7; the match to TRBD1 covers 7 bases. The trim removed 2 bases at V and 2 bases at J, leaving 16 bases unmatched. The CDR3 extends over 18 amino acids. CDR1 is SGHDT and CDR2 is YYEEEE in the germline V gene. The CDR3 nucleotides are TGTGCCAGCAGCTTCCTTATAACATTGGGACAGTCAGCCTACGAGCAGTACTTC. This translates into CASSFLITLGQSAYEQYF.

V usage is TRBV20-1 and J usage is TRBJ2-2; TRBD2 agrees at 10 bases. V was clipped by 6 bases and J by 4 bases; unmatched bases: 5. Germline loops: CDR1 DFQATT, CDR2 SNEGSKA (reference sequence). This CDR3 spans 14 amino acids. Written as DNA, the CDR3 is TGCAGTGCCCAGCGGGAGGGCCCCACCGGGGAGCTGTTTTTT. Protein: CSAQREGPTGELFF.

V is TRBV30 and J is TRBJ2-5, with 8 bases fitting TRBD2. The CDR3 runs 14 residues. V was clipped by 3 bases and J by 5 bases; unmatched bases: 8. Germline values: CDR1 GTSNPN, CDR2 SVGIG (reference sequence). The CDR3 here is CAWRGLAVGETQYF. DNA for the CDR3: TGTGCCTGGAGAGGACTAGCTGTAGGGGAGACCCAGTACTTC.

The V gene is TRBV5-1, the J gene TRBJ2-5; 11 bases line up with TRBD2. Trimming removed 3 bases from V and 3 bases from J; junction bases left unmatched: 7. The CDR3 has 16 residues. Germline-derived CDR1 and CDR2 are SGHRS and YFSETQ. Here the CDR3 DNA reads TGCGCCAGCAGCTCCAGTCCGGGACTAGCGGAAGAGACCCAGTACTTC. Encoded protein: CASSSSPGLAEETQYF. The whole variable domain, filled in from reference TRBV5-1 and TRBJ2-5, reads KAGVTQTPRYLIKTRGQQVTLSCSPISGHRSVSWYQQTPGQGLQFLFEYFSETQRNKGNFPGRFSGRQFSNSRSEMNVSTLELGDSALYLCASSSSPGLAEETQYFGPGTRLLVL.

The chain is built from TRBV7-2 and TRBJ2-7; possibly TRBD1 for D (6 bases). The germline CDR1 and CDR2 sequences are SGHTA and FQGNSA. Trimming pared 1 base from V and 0 bases from J, leaving 13 bases between. The CDR3 has 16 residues. The CDR3 nucleotides read TGTGCCAGCAGCTTAGAGACAGGATGGAGCTCCTACGAGCAGTACTTC. It encodes CASSLETGWSSYEQYF.

There are a few counts of this clonotype. At one end, the junction sequence differs from germline, possibly due to a read error. The chain couples TRBV7-2 to TRBJ1-6, with D perhaps matching TRBD1 (5 bases). This CDR3 contains 13 residues. Per the germline V gene, CDR1 is SGHTA and CDR2 is FQGNSA. CDR3 loop: CANSSQGNSPLHF. The CDR3 DNA follows: TGTGCCAACAGCTCGCAGGGAAATTCACCCCTCCACTTT.

The table lists this clonotype with many counts. The chain couples TRBV27 to TRBJ2-7, with D perhaps matching TRBD2 (6 bases). The V gene's germline CDR1 is MNHEY and CDR2 SMNVEV (reference sequence). This CDR3 has 13 amino acids. The germline V and J ends were trimmed by 5 bases and 1 base, with 9 bases remaining between them. CDR3 nucleotide sequence: TGTGCCAGCAGTCGGGCGGGGTCCTACGAGCAGTACTTC. It translates to CASSRAGSYEQYF.

The chain is built from TRBV20-1 and TRBJ2-4; D remains unclear. V lost 6 bases and J 0 bases, leaving 9 bases between the germline ends. The CDR3 loop spans 13 amino acids. CDR1 is DFQATT, CDR2 SNEGSKA, per germline (reference sequence). CDR3 in amino acids: CSAGSLAKNIQYF. The CDR3 DNA is TGCAGTGCCGGATCTCTAGCCAAAAACATTCAGTACTTC.